These 32 T cell receptor beta chains share one sample of origin, sequenced in a study of cytomegalovirus exposure and HLA in healthy donors. The PCR made use of 60 Vbeta and 13 Jbeta primers. Some clones are missing from TCRdb's copy, which holds only in-frame ones; the method was immunoSEQ multiplex PCR. Among 50,000 to 60,000 clones listed, roughly 80% were seen once. The specimen was PBMCs. Receptors originate from a middle-aged woman in good health and CMV-seropositive.

This chain connects TRBV6-5 to TRBJ2-2, with 8 bases matching TRBD1. Germline V gene lookup returns CDR1 MNHEY and CDR2 SVGAGI. The junction had 8 bases not matched to a gene; V was cut back by 7 bases and J by 4 bases. This CDR3 comprises 15 residues. The CDR3 region has the DNA TGTGCCAGCACTCGGGACAGGTTTGGCACCGGGGAGCTGTTTTTT. Translated, it gives CASTRDRFGTGELFF.

The chain is built from TRBV5-1 and TRBJ2-3; TRBD2 aligns across 7 bases. Per the germline V gene, CDR1 is SGHRS and CDR2 is YFSETQ. J was trimmed by 5 bases and V by 4 bases; bases with no gene match: 16. The CDR3 length is 17 residues. For the CDR3, the DNA is TGCGCCAGCAGCAAGACCATAGCGGGCCCGATGGGAGATACGCAGTATTTT. It encodes CASSKTIAGPMGDTQYF. The full variable domain, with the rest looked up from reference TRBV5-1 and TRBJ2-3, is KAGVTQTPRYLIKTRGQQVTLSCSPISGHRSVSWYQQTPGQGLQFLFEYFSETQRNKGNFPGRFSGRQFSNSRSEMNVSTLELGDSALYLCASSKTIAGPMGDTQYFGPGTRLTVL.

The rearrangement uses TRBV2 and TRBJ2-7; D is possibly TRBD2 (5 bases). The germline CDR1 and CDR2 sequences are SNHLY and FYNNEI. The germline V and J ends were trimmed by 7 bases and 7 bases, with 17 bases remaining between them. The CDR3 loop spans 13 amino acids. CDR3: CASTQRPPGEQYF. CDR3 bases: TGTGCCAGCACCCAGCGGCCCCCGGGGGAGCAGTACTTC.

The chain uses TRBV2 and TRBJ2-3; no firm D call. The CDR3 extends over 13 amino acids. Germline values: CDR1 SNHLY, CDR2 FYNNEI. V shed 3 bases and J shed 1 base, with 5 bases lying between them. The CDR3 region is CASSESGTDTQYF. The CDR3 bases are TGTGCCAGCAGTGAGTCAGGCACAGATACGCAGTATTTT.

The genes are TRBV9 and TRBJ1-3; D gene uncertain. Germline-derived CDR1 and CDR2 are SGDLS and YYNGEE. Trimming took off 5 bases at V and 0 bases at J, with 9 bases between the two ends. The CDR3 contains 14 residues. CDR3: CASRPTSSGNTIYF. In DNA form, the CDR3 reads TGTGCCAGCAGGCCGACATCCTCTGGAAACACCATATATTTT.

In this sample, this clone turned up a few times. V and J are TRBV28 and TRBJ1-4; D perhaps matches TRBD1 (5 bases). The CDR3 contains 14 residues. Germline V CDR1 and CDR2: MDHEN, SYDVKM. Trimming took 5 bases from V and 8 from J, leaving 15 bases between them. The CDR3: CASSPDWGEEKLFF. In DNA, the CDR3 is TGTGCCAGCAGTCCAGACTGGGGGGAAGAAAAACTGTTTTTT. Looking up the rest from reference TRBV28 and TRBJ1-4 gives the full variable domain: DVKVTQSSRYLVKRTGEKVFLECVQDMDHENMFWYRQDPGLGLRLIYFSYDVKMKEKGDIPEGYSVSREKKERFSLILESASTNQTSMYLCASSPDWGEEKLFFGSGTQLSVL.

This chain joins TRBV5-4 and TRBJ2-6, with 7 nucleotides matching TRBD1. CDR3 size: 16 residues. V lost 4 bases, J lost 0 bases, and 4 bases stayed unmatched. Germline V gene data show CDR1 as SGHNT and CDR2 as YYREEE (reference sequence). This CDR3 reads CASSRTGPSGANVLTF. CDR3 coding DNA: TGTGCCAGCAGCAGGACAGGACCCTCTGGGGCCAACGTCCTGACTTTC.

The chain links TRBV7-6 to TRBJ2-3; no clear D gene. Per germline, CDR1 SGHVS and CDR2 FNYEAQ. The ends were cut back, 5 bases at V and 4 bases at J, with 13 bases in the middle. CDR3 length: 14 amino acids. The chain's CDR3 is CASSPPEAPDTQYF. In DNA, the CDR3 is TGTGCCAGCAGCCCCCCAGAGGCCCCAGATACGCAGTATTTT. Full variable domain (missing parts from reference TRBV7-6 and TRBJ2-3): GAGVSQSPRYKVTKRGQDVALRCDPISGHVSLYWYRQALGQGPEFLTYFNYEAQQDKSGLPNDRFSAERPEGSISTLTIQRTEQRDSAMYRCASSPPEAPDTQYFGPGTRLTVL.

The chain recombines TRBV5-1 with TRBJ1-2; 11 bases align to TRBD1. Losses at the gene ends were 0 bases for V and 7 bases for J; bases not matched to a gene: 2. Germline values: CDR1 SGHRS, CDR2 YFSETQ. The CDR3 covers 14 residues. The CDR3 DNA follows: TGCGCCAGCAGCTTGGAAGGGACAGGGGGTGGCTACACCTTC. Its translation is CASSLEGTGGGYTF.

The chain carries TRBV5-4 and TRBJ1-2; 10 bases align to TRBD1. Trimming took 5 bases from V and 3 from J; bases not matched to a gene: 7. CDR1 is SGHNT and CDR2 is YYREEE in the germline V gene (reference sequence). CDR3 length: 15 residues. Here the CDR3 DNA reads TGTGCCAGCAGTCCCGGGACAGGGGTCGACTATGGCTACACCTTC. Its protein is CASSPGTGVDYGYTF.

This clone is a singleton in its sample. The rearrangement joins TRBV4-2 to TRBJ2-7, with D perhaps matching TRBD1 (6 bases). The CDR3 totals 15 residues. Germline V gene sequence: CDR1 LGHNA, CDR2 YNFKEQ. Trimming stripped 2 bases from V and 5 bases from J, with 16 bases between. The CDR3 reads CASSQSKGDGHEQYF. The CDR3 DNA follows: TGTGCCAGCAGCCAATCCAAGGGGGACGGCCACGAGCAGTACTTC.

This clone has just a few counts. This chain links TRBV6-5 with TRBJ1-5; perhaps TRBD1 as D (5 bases). V gave up 9 bases and J gave up 7 bases, with 13 bases separating them. The CDR3 covers 12 residues. Germline-derived CDR1 and CDR2 are MNHEY and SVGAGI. CDR3 sequence (DNA): TGTGCCAGGGGGGAGGGGAACCAGCCCCAGCATTTT. Translating gives CARGEGNQPQHF.

The chain links TRBV2 to TRBJ1-2, with D perhaps matching TRBD1 (5 bases). V shed 4 bases and J shed 8 bases, with 11 bases lying between them. The V gene's germline CDR1 is SNHLY and CDR2 FYNNEI. The CDR3 covers 12 residues. CDR3 region: CASSGRGRGYTF. For the CDR3, the DNA is TGTGCCAGCAGTGGGAGGGGACGGGGCTACACCTTC.

This clone has a handful of counts. The V call is TRBV19, the J call TRBJ2-3, with a weak D call TRBD1 (6 bases). CDR3 length: 15 residues. Looked up from germline, CDR1 is LNHDA and CDR2 is SQIVND (reference sequence). V lost 3 bases and J lost 6, with 16 bases in between. The CDR3 nucleotides read TGTGCCAGTAGTATCCGGGACATGGGCTACGATACGCAGTATTTT. Translating it yields CASSIRDMGYDTQYF.

This chain connects TRBV10-3 to TRBJ1-4; possible D gene TRBD1, 6 bases. Deletions cut 7 bases from V and 3 bases from J, with 9 bases between. CDR1 ENHRY and CDR2 SYGVKD come from the germline V gene. The CDR3 is 13 residues long. CDR3 residues: CAINRDPNEKLFF. The CDR3 DNA sequence: TGTGCCATCAACAGGGACCCTAATGAAAAACTGTTTTTT.

The CDR3: CASSFTGNEQFF. The CDR3 nucleotides are TGCGCCAGCAGCTTTACAGGCAATGAGCAGTTCTTC. This chain connects TRBV5-1 to TRBJ2-1; D perhaps matches TRBD1 (5 bases). V shed 2 bases and J shed 6 bases, with 6 bases lying between them. From germline, CDR1 is SGHRS and CDR2 YFSETQ. The CDR3 has 12 amino acids.

The V gene is TRBV6-5, the J gene TRBJ1-1, with TRBD1 as a possible D gene (5 bases). The CDR3 extends over 14 amino acids. Germline V gives CDR1 MNHEY, CDR2 SVGAGI. V was clipped by 6 bases and J by 1 base, with 12 bases between them. Here the CDR3 reads CASSQTGWNTEAFF. In nucleotides, the CDR3 is TGTGCCAGCAGCCAAACAGGTTGGAACACTGAAGCTTTCTTT.

This chain joins TRBV28 and TRBJ1-6; 9 bases align to TRBD1. This CDR3 region has 14 residues. Looked up from germline, CDR1 is MDHEN and CDR2 is SYDVKM. J was trimmed by 10 bases and V by 5 bases; bases with no gene match: 6. The CDR3, as DNA: TGTGCCAGCAGTGCCGGGACAGGGTCCTCACCCCTCCACTTT. This translates into CASSAGTGSSPLHF. The full variable domain, rest sourced from reference TRBV28 and TRBJ1-6, is DVKVTQSSRYLVKRTGEKVFLECVQDMDHENMFWYRQDPGLGLRLIYFSYDVKMKEKGDIPEGYSVSREKKERFSLILESASTNQTSMYLCASSAGTGSSPLHFGNGTRLTVT.

This rearrangement joins TRBV2 to TRBJ1-2; the match to TRBD1 covers 11 bases. The CDR3 runs 14 residues. V lost 4 bases and J lost 8; bases outside the gene matches: 6. From germline, CDR1 is SNHLY and CDR2 FYNNEI. The CDR3 DNA reads TGTGCCAGCAGTGGGACAGGGGGCTTTCGGGGCTACACCTTC. Translated, it gives CASSGTGGFRGYTF.

This sequence joins TRBV19 and TRBJ1-2, with D hard to call. The CDR3 has 14 amino acids. CDR1 and CDR2 (germline): LNHDA, SQIVND (reference sequence). V shed 5 bases and J shed 3 bases, with 13 bases lying between them. The CDR3 DNA is TGTGCCAGTAGTTACAGAGTGCTTGACTATGGCTACACCTTC. Protein product: CASSYRVLDYGYTF.

This clone was counted a few times. The chain links TRBV6-1 to TRBJ2-7; perhaps TRBD1 as D (6 bases). CDR3 size: 13 residues. Germline CDR1 and CDR2: MNHNS and SASEGT. Trimming shortened V by 6 bases and J by 2 bases, and 11 bases separated the two germline ends. Here the CDR3 reads CASRPQGTYEQYF. The CDR3 coding sequence is TGTGCCAGCAGGCCGCAGGGGACCTACGAGCAGTACTTC.

The J gene is TRBJ1-1, the V gene TRBV5-1; D is uncertain. V was clipped by 4 bases and J by 2 bases, with 3 bases between them. CDR1 is SGHRS and CDR2 is YFSETQ in the germline V gene. CDR3 length equals 11 residues. The CDR3 protein is CASSLNTEAFF. The DNA for the CDR3 is TGCGCCAGCAGCCTTAACACTGAAGCTTTCTTT.

V usage is TRBV6-1 and J usage is TRBJ2-5; possibly TRBD1 for D (6 bases). The CDR3 consists of 15 residues. Deletions cut 6 bases from V and 2 bases from J, with 16 bases between. CDR1 is MNHNS and CDR2 is SASEGT in the germline V gene. CDR3 sequence: CASSADRLSQETQYF. CDR3 DNA sequence: TGTGCCAGCAGCGCTGACAGGTTGAGTCAAGAGACCCAGTACTTC.

The rearrangement joins TRBV10-3 to TRBJ1-6, with 11 nucleotides matching TRBD1. Losses at the gene ends were 5 bases for V and 5 bases for J; bases not matched to a gene: 11. This CDR3 has 18 residues. Per germline, CDR1 ENHRY and CDR2 SYGVKD. The CDR3 sequence: CAISYTGTGGNNNSPLHF. In DNA form, the CDR3 reads TGTGCCATCAGTTATACCGGGACAGGGGGGAATAATAATTCACCCCTCCACTTT.

This chain uses TRBV30 with TRBJ1-2; 7 bases are shared with TRBD1. The junction had 5 bases not matched to a gene; V was cut back by 5 bases and J by 5 bases. This CDR3 is built from 12 residues. Germline-derived CDR1 and CDR2 are GTSNPN and SVGIG (reference sequence). CDR3 DNA sequence: TGTGCCTGGGGGGGACAGAATTATGGCTACACCTTC. Protein sequence: CAWGGQNYGYTF. The full variable domain, in which reference TRBV30 and TRBJ1-2 provide the parts outside the CDR3, is SQTIHQWPATLVQPVGSPLSLECTVEGTSNPNLYWYRQAAGRGLQLLFYSVGIGQISSEVPQNLSASRPQDRQFILSSKKLLLSDSGFYLCAWGGQNYGYTFGSGTRLTVV.

The V gene is TRBV6-5, the J gene TRBJ1-5; D not resolved. Germline V CDR1 and CDR2: MNHEY, SVGAGI. This CDR3 has 13 residues. Trimming removed 4 bases at V and 0 bases at J, with 4 bases between. The CDR3 here is CASSSHSNQPQHF. CDR3 sequence (DNA): TGTGCCAGCAGTTCCCATAGCAATCAGCCCCAGCATTTT.

The chain combines TRBV30 with TRBJ1-6, with no clear D. The CDR3 is 17 amino acids. V dropped 5 bases and J dropped 0 bases, with 17 bases sitting between them. Germline CDR1 and CDR2: GTSNPN and SVGIG (reference sequence). CDR3 amino acids: CAWVWASQSSYNSPLHF. CDR3 sequence (DNA): TGTGCCTGGGTTTGGGCCTCCCAGAGCTCCTATAATTCACCCCTCCACTTT.

V gene TRBV14 combines with J gene TRBJ2-2; D is possibly TRBD2 (5 bases). The germline CDR1 and CDR2 sequences are SGHDN and FVKESK. The CDR3 is 16 amino acids. V was clipped by 0 bases and J by 4 bases, with 12 bases between them. CDR3 sequence reads: CASSQDPGSITGELFF. CDR3 coding DNA: TGTGCCAGCAGCCAAGATCCGGGGTCGATCACCGGGGAGCTGTTTTTT.

This chain joins TRBV5-1 and TRBJ2-7; D gene ambiguous. Trimming shortened V by 8 bases and J by 3 bases, and 15 bases separated the two germline ends. Germline V gene data show CDR1 as SGHRS and CDR2 as YFSETQ. The CDR3 is 13 residues long. CDR3 in amino acids: CASTGVPSYEQYF. In DNA form, the CDR3 reads TGCGCCAGTACGGGTGTCCCCAGCTACGAGCAGTACTTC.

In its sample, this clone is medium-sized. The chain has TRBV18 and TRBJ1-5; D is unclear. Trimming took off 4 bases at V and 7 bases at J, with 11 bases between the two ends. The germline gives CDR1 KGHSH, CDR2 LQKENI. The CDR3 has 13 residues. The DNA of the CDR3 is TGTGCCAGCTCACAAATGGAGGGACAGCCCCAGCATTTT. Translating gives CASSQMEGQPQHF.

This clone was detected only once. The chain joins TRBV25-1 to TRBJ2-3; D is possibly TRBD2 (6 bases). CDR1 is MGHDK and CDR2 is SYGVNS in the germline V gene. V was pared by 6 bases and J by 1 base, with 14 bases between. The CDR3 is made up of 15 amino acids. This chain's CDR3 is CASREGQGRTDTQYF. In nucleotides, the CDR3 is TGTGCCAGCAGGGAGGGTCAGGGACGCACAGATACGCAGTATTTT.

This chain links TRBV6-5 with TRBJ2-3, with a tentative D call TRBD2 (5 bases). The CDR3 extends over 11 amino acids. Germline CDR1 reads MNHEY; CDR2 reads SVGAGI. Trimming cost V 10 bases and J 4 bases, with 9 bases left between them. The DNA for the CDR3 is TGTGCCACCCGGGAATCAGATACGCAGTATTTT. As protein: CATRESDTQYF.